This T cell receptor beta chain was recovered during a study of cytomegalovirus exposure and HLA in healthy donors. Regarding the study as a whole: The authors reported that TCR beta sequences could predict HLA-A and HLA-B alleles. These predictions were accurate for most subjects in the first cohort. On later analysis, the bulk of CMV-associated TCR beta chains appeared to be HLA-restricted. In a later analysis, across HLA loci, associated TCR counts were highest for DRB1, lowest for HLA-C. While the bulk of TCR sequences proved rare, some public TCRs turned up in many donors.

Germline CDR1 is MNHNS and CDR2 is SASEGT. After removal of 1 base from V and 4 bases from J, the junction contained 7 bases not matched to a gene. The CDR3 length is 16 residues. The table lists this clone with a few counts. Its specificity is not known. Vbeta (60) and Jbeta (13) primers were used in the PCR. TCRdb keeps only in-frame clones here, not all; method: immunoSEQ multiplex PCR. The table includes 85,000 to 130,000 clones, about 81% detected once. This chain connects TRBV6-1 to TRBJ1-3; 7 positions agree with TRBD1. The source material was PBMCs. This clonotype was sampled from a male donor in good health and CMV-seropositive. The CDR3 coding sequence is TGTGCCAGCAGTGAAGAAGGGGGCAAGGGAGGAAACACCATATATTTT. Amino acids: CASSEEGGKGGNTIYF.